The 5 T cell receptor beta chains below all came from one sample that was sequenced in a study of vaccination and CD4 T cells after COVID-19. Treatment noted: roughly 11-day PBMC culture with coronavirus spike peptide pools or control peptides (ViraFEST assay). No antigen has been assigned to these receptors. Researchers used the Oncomine TCR Beta short-read assay to sequence DNA from cultured CD4+ T cells. One entry per CDR3 protein, called by TCRdb with MiXCR from the PCR reads. The table lists some 15,000 distinct CDR3 sequences, about 50% of them singletons, with approximately 12% in the top ten. Material for sequencing was CD4+ T cells from blood, cultured in vitro. These TCRs come from a human donor who had recovered from COVID-19.

The rearrangement uses TRBV6-1 and TRBJ1-1; 8 bases fit TRBD1. There are 12 residues in the CDR3. The germline gives CDR1 MNHNS, CDR2 SASEGT. V lost 6 bases and J lost 7; bases outside the gene matches: 4. The CDR3: CASSRGPDEAFF. As DNA, the CDR3 is TGTGCCAGCAGCAGGGGGCCGGATGAAGCTTTCTTT.

This rearrangement joins TRBV11-1 to TRBJ2-7, with D unresolved. Between the trimmed V and J ends, which lost 2 bases and 2 bases, there was a span of 7 bases. Germline loops: CDR1 SGHAT, CDR2 FQDESV (reference sequence). The CDR3 has 13 amino acids. The CDR3 sequence: CASSLTDTYEQYF. In DNA form, the CDR3 reads TGTGCCAGCAGCTTAACAGATACCTACGAGCAGTACTTC.

The V gene is TRBV11-2, the J gene TRBJ2-2; D remains ambiguous. CDR1 and CDR2 (germline): SGHAT, FQNNGV. V was pared by 5 bases and J by 6 bases, with 7 bases between. CDR3 length: 12 amino acids. The CDR3 is CASSEFSGELFF. CDR3 coding DNA: TGTGCCAGCAGCGAGTTTTCCGGGGAGCTGTTTTTT.

The chain uses TRBV7-9 and TRBJ2-5; 10 bases line up with TRBD2. Germline CDR1 and CDR2: SEHNR and FQNEAQ (reference sequence). CDR3 length: 14 amino acids. V was pared by 3 bases and J by 5 bases, with 3 bases of the junction left unmatched. The CDR3 sequence: CASSFPGLAETQYF. The CDR3, as DNA: TGTGCCAGCAGCTTCCCGGGACTAGCGGAGACCCAGTACTTC.

The chain is built from TRBV4-1 and TRBJ2-7; 8 nucleotides match TRBD1. The germline gives CDR1 MGHRA, CDR2 YSYEKL. V lost 6 bases to trimming and J lost 3 bases; unmatched junction nucleotides: 10. The CDR3 runs 15 residues. This CDR3 is CASRGVGTGHYEQYF. In DNA form, the CDR3 reads TGCGCCAGCAGGGGGGTCGGGACAGGCCACTACGAGCAGTACTTC.